Given below is one T cell receptor beta chain in context. Its matching antigen is unknown. TCRdb reprocessed the 5' RACE reads via MiXCR and lists one record per CDR3 protein. The repertoire has about 500,000 distinct CDR3 sequences, about 13% of them found once; the top ten carry 6.8%. These data come from a study of CD8 T cells in ankylosing spondylitis. General study results and limits: A motif of 7 to 9 highly homologous TCR beta variants was seen as apparently characteristic of ankylosing spondylitis blood. CD8+ cells made up the disease-linked clones, which were relatively rare in peripheral blood.

CDR3 length: 13 residues. The germline V and J ends were trimmed by 3 bases and 5 bases, with 8 bases remaining between them. Input material: blood, either unsorted or a sorted T cell fraction (not recorded which). The gene calls are TRBV12-3 or TRBV12-4 and TRBJ2-1; D is uncertain. This sequence was found in a male donor with ankylosing spondylitis. CDR3 sequence (DNA): TGTGCCAGCAGTTTTGTTGGACACAATGAGCAGTTCTTC. It yields the protein CASSFVGHNEQFF.